Listed below are T cell receptor beta chains from one sample, sequenced in a study of blood T cells in healthy people across ages. One entry per CDR3 protein results from TCRdb running MiXCR on the 5' RACE reads. The sample has over 1,300,000 distinct CDR3 sequences, roughly 60% seen once; the top ten hold 6.5% to 8.5%. Sequences were obtained from blood. These receptors all come from a man between 18 and 29 years old in good health. Each CDR3 is given with its conserved first and last residue. The D gene is left open where the match is weak. A clone size is listed for some rows: how often the clone was seen (once, few, many), or a class if it is expanded.

TRBD1,TRBJ1-2,.,TRBV15,TGTGCCACCAGCAGAGATCTGGCAGGGGGCTATGGCTACACCTTC,CATSRDLAGGYGYTF
TRBD2,TRBJ2-7,many,TRBV20-1,TGCAGTGCTAGAGATGTGGCGGGACTAAACTACGAGCAGTACTTC,CSARDVAGLNYEQYF
.,TRBJ1-2,once,TRBV5-1,TGCGCCAGCAGCTTGACTGGCGCGCCCGGGGGCTACACCTTC,CASSLTGAPGGYTF
TRBD1,TRBJ2-3,.,TRBV4-3,TGCGCCAGCAGCCAAGATACGAGGACAGGGGATACAGATACGCAGTATTTT,CASSQDTRTGDTDTQYF
TRBD1,TRBJ1-2,.,TRBV28,TGTGCCAGCAGTTTGCCGGGACAGGGGAACTATGGCTACACCTTC,CASSLPGQGNYGYTF
.,TRBJ2-1,few,TRBV6-2/TRBV6-3,TGTGCCAGCCAAGCGGACGCCAGCTCCTACAATGAGCAGTTCTTC,CASQADASSYNEQFF
TRBD1,TRBJ2-5,.,TRBV6-1,TGTGCCAGCAGTGAAAGGGGGCAGGCTCAAGAGACCCAGTACTTC,CASSERGQAQETQYF
.,TRBJ2-3,.,TRBV12-3/TRBV12-4,TGTGCCAGCAGTTTAATGGACATTCACACAGATACGCAGTATTTT,CASSLMDIHTDTQYF
TRBD1,TRBJ2-3,.,TRBV4-3,TGCGCCAGCAGCCGAGGGACAGGCAATACGCAGTATTTT,CASSRGTGNTQYF
.,TRBJ1-1,few,TRBV7-9,TGTGCCAGCAGCTTACTTGTCGGAGTGAACACTGAAGCTTTCTTT,CASSLLVGVNTEAFF
TRBD2,TRBJ2-5,few,TRBV20-1,TGCAGTGCTTTCCTAGCGGGTCCTAATCAAGAGACCCAGTACTTC,CSAFLAGPNQETQYF
.,TRBJ2-1,few,TRBV7-9,TGTGCCAGCAGCTTAGAGGGGGGGCAGTACAATGAGCAGTTCTTC,CASSLEGGQYNEQFF
TRBD2,TRBJ2-1,.,TRBV15,TGTGCCACCAGCAATCTGGGAGCGGGGGGAGGAGCCAATGAGCAGTTCTTC,CATSNLGAGGGANEQFF
.,TRBJ1-2,few,TRBV4-2,TGTGCCAGCAGCCAAGATTACGGGGCGACGGACTATGGCTACACCTTC,CASSQDYGATDYGYTF
.,TRBJ2-1,few,TRBV6-2/TRBV6-3,TGTGCCAGCAGTTATGAGGGCAATAGCGGCTCCTACAATGAGCAGTTCTTC,CASSYEGNSGSYNEQFF
TRBD2,TRBJ2-5,.,TRBV4-3,TGCGCCAGCAGCCCCCAGGGTTTAGCGGGGGGGTTGGAGGAGCAGTACTTC,CASSPQGLAGGLEEQYF
.,TRBJ2-7,.,TRBV27,TGTGCCAGCAGCTCCCGGCTAGGGGGTGCCCTGAGGGAGCAGTACTTC,CASSSRLGGALREQYF
.,TRBJ1-1,medium-sized,TRBV20-1,TGCAGTGCTAGCGCCTTCCAGGGAGGGACTGAAGCTTTCTTT,CSASAFQGGTEAFF
.,TRBJ2-7,.,TRBV20-1,TGCAGTGCTAGCCCGGAGCTCTACGAGCAGTACTTC,CSASPELYEQYF
.,TRBJ2-1,few,TRBV29-1,TGCAGCGTTGAAGATCTTAAGACTGAGCAGTTCTTC,CSVEDLKTEQFF
.,TRBJ2-1,.,TRBV3-1,TGTGCCAGCAGCCAAGTTCCCACGAACAATGAGCAGTTCTTC,CASSQVPTNNEQFF
TRBD1,TRBJ1-2,once,TRBV6-5,TGTGCCAGCAGTTACACCCAAACAACCGGGACAGGGGGGTTGGGCTACACCTTC,CASSYTQTTGTGGLGYTF
.,TRBJ2-5,.,TRBV6-2/TRBV6-3,TGTGCCAGCAGTTATTCGATGTCGGGGGGCGAGACCCAGTACTTC,CASSYSMSGGETQYF
.,TRBJ1-5,once,TRBV10-3,TGTGCCATCACCACCCGCGGGGGGACCCGATATAGCAATCAGCCCCAGCATTTT,CAITTRGGTRYSNQPQHF
.,TRBJ2-1,few,TRBV6-6,TGTGCCAGCAGTTACTCGACCGGGAGCCACGGGGATGAGCAGTTCTTC,CASSYSTGSHGDEQFF
.,TRBJ2-5,.,TRBV7-9,TGTGCCAGCAGCGCCGACAGTCTACAAGAGACCCAGTACTTC,CASSADSLQETQYF
.,TRBJ2-7,few,TRBV28,TGTGCCAGCACTTCTGGTAGGAACGAGCAGTACTTC,CASTSGRNEQYF
.,TRBJ1-2,.,TRBV2,TGTGCCAGCAGTGAATACAGGGTCGGTGGCTACACCTTC,CASSEYRVGGYTF
TRBD2,TRBJ2-1,.,TRBV7-2,TGTGCCAGCAGCGGGCCGACTAGCCCAACTTACTACAATGAGCAGTTCTTC,CASSGPTSPTYYNEQFF
.,TRBJ1-5,.,TRBV4-2,TGTGCCAGCAGCCAAGATCGCGGACAAAATCAGCCCCAGCATTTT,CASSQDRGQNQPQHF
.,TRBJ1-6,.,TRBV20-1,TGCAGTGCTAGAGTCAGGGAGGATTCACCCCTCCACTTT,CSARVREDSPLHF
TRBD1,TRBJ1-4,once,TRBV27,TGTGCCAGCAGTCTCCAACACAGGGGTTTTAGTGAAAAACTGTTTTTT,CASSLQHRGFSEKLFF
.,TRBJ2-7,.,TRBV7-8,TGTGCCAGCAGTCTAAGAGGGATTGACTACGAGCAGTACTTC,CASSLRGIDYEQYF
.,TRBJ2-4,few,TRBV7-8,TGTGCCAGCAGCTTATGGACTTCAGCCAAAAACATTCAGTACTTC,CASSLWTSAKNIQYF
TRBD1,TRBJ2-1,once,TRBV3-1,TGTGCCAGCAGCCCCTCGTCCGGGACAGGGGGCGGTGAGCAGTTCTTC,CASSPSSGTGGGEQFF
TRBD1,TRBJ1-2,few,TRBV11-2,TGTGCCAGCAGCGGTCGGACGAGGGGGCAGGACTATGGCTACACCTTC,CASSGRTRGQDYGYTF
TRBD2,TRBJ2-1,few,TRBV27,TGTGCCAGCAGTCGTGATTTAGCGGGATCCTACAATGAGCAGTTCTTC,CASSRDLAGSYNEQFF
TRBD2,TRBJ2-3,.,TRBV3-1,TGTGCCAGCAGCCAAGAAGCTAGCGGGAGTATTGATACGCAGTATTTT,CASSQEASGSIDTQYF
.,TRBJ1-5,.,TRBV27,TGTGCCAGCAGTCCCCAGACCCATCCGGTAATGCCCCAGCATTTT,CASSPQTHPVMPQHF
TRBD1,TRBJ1-1,.,TRBV2,TGTGCCAGCCTTACCGGACAGGGGTGGACTGAAGCTTTCTTT,CASLTGQGWTEAFF
.,TRBJ1-6,.,TRBV20-1,TGCAGTGCTAACGGGCAGTATAATTCACCCCTCCACTTT,CSANGQYNSPLHF
.,TRBJ1-6,.,TRBV2,TGTGCCAGCAAATCGGAATGGACACCCCTCCACTTT,CASKSEWTPLHF
.,TRBJ2-7,.,TRBV20-1,TGCAGTGCTAGAGATAGGTCGGCAGGCACCTACGAGCAGTACTTC,CSARDRSAGTYEQYF
.,TRBJ1-2,few,TRBV20-1,TGCAGTGCTAGGGGGCTCGTGGGGGCAATAGATGGCTACACCTTC,CSARGLVGAIDGYTF